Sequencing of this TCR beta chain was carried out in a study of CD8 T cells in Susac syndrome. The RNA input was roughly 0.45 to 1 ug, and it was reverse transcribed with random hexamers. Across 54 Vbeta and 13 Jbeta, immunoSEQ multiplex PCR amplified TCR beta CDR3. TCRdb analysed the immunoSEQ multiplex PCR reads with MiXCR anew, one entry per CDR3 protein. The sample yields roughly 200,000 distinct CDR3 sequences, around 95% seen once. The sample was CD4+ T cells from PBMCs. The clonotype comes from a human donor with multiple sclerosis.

Here the CDR3 DNA reads TGTGCCAGCAGCCCGAATCCTCGCCCGATTCAAGAGACCCAGTACTTC. As protein: CASSPNPRPIQETQYF. This chain joins TRBV3-1 and TRBJ2-5; D is ambiguous. Trimming took 4 bases from V and 2 from J, leaving 17 bases between them. Germline V gene data show CDR1 as LGHDT and CDR2 as YNNKEL (reference sequence). The CDR3 loop spans 16 amino acids.